The 31 T cell receptor beta chains given below trace back to one sample, sequenced in a study of response to subunit inactivated influenza vaccine. TCRdb used MiXCR to reprocess the RT-PCR reads, holding one entry per CDR3 protein. The table lists about 780,000 distinct CDR3 sequences, around 20% of them singletons. Sequences were derived from PBMCs from blood, sampled roughly 5 days after vaccination. The receptors derive from a man in his fifties who received an inactivated influenza vaccine.

This clonotype turned up a few times. The chain uses TRBV4-2 and TRBJ2-3; weak D call: TRBD2 (5 bases). In germline, CDR1 is LGHNA, CDR2 YNFKEQ. CDR3 size: 15 residues. V lost 0 bases, J lost 4 bases, and 11 bases lay in between. CDR3 sequence reads: CASSQDSSRADTQYF. CDR3 coding DNA: TGTGCCAGCAGCCAAGATTCTAGCCGAGCAGATACGCAGTATTTT.

The rearrangement uses TRBV20-1 and TRBJ2-2, with TRBD1 matching 11 bases. Unmatched junction bases numbered 11, after V lost 7 bases and J lost 4 bases. Germline V gene data show CDR1 as DFQATT and CDR2 as SNEGSKA (reference sequence). This CDR3 has 16 amino acids. Written as DNA, the CDR3 is TGCAGTGTTCCCCCAGGGGGGACAGGGGGCACCGGGGAGCTGTTTTTT. This codes for CSVPPGGTGGTGELFF.

This clonotype occurred a few times. This chain links TRBV7-9 with TRBJ2-7; D unresolved. This CDR3 has 17 amino acids. V lost 7 bases, J lost 3 bases, and 25 bases lay in between. In germline, CDR1 is SEHNR, CDR2 FQNEAQ (reference sequence). The CDR3 bases are TGTGCCAGCACCTTTCATCCCGCCCCCTTTATCGGCTACGAGCAGTACTTC. Its translation is CASTFHPAPFIGYEQYF.

The V and J genes are TRBV6-5 and TRBJ2-5, with 9 nucleotides matching TRBD1. The CDR3 length is 16 residues. Germline loops: CDR1 MNHEY, CDR2 SVGAGI. Trimming took 2 bases from V and 2 from J; bases not matched to a gene: 6. DNA of the CDR3: TGTGCCAGCAGTTACGGCCAGACAGGGGGGCAAGAGACCCAGTACTTC. Amino acids: CASSYGQTGGQETQYF.

This chain links TRBV5-1 with TRBJ2-5, with D possibly being TRBD2 (6 bases). Germline V lookup: CDR1 SGHRS, CDR2 YFSETQ. With 3 bases removed from V and 0 bases from J, the gap between germline ends came to 18 bases. This CDR3 contains 17 residues. The CDR3 DNA reads as TGCGCCAGCAGCTCAGGTATGGGAGGAAGCCACCAAGAGACCCAGTACTTC. It is translated as CASSSGMGGSHQETQYF.

J is TRBJ2-2 and V is TRBV5-4; no clear D gene. The germline CDR1 and CDR2 sequences are SGHNT and YYREEE (reference sequence). CDR3 size: 15 residues. Trimming cost V 1 base and J 2 bases, with 9 bases left between them. This CDR3 is CASSLNSLNTGELFF. As DNA, the CDR3 is TGTGCCAGCAGCTTGAACAGCCTAAACACCGGGGAGCTGTTTTTT.

The table lists this clonotype with many counts. J is TRBJ2-3 and V is TRBV20-1; TRBD1 matches 9 bases. Germline V CDR1 and CDR2: DFQATT, SNEGSKA (reference sequence). The CDR3 contains 14 residues. The J segment lost 4 bases and the V segment lost 3 bases, leaving 5 bases of the junction unmatched. CDR3 protein: CSASGQGIADTQYF. The CDR3 coding sequence is TGCAGTGCTAGCGGACAGGGGATCGCAGATACGCAGTATTTT.

This clonotype was detected a few times. The chain recombines TRBV29-1 with TRBJ2-7, with D perhaps matching TRBD2 (6 bases). V was clipped by 7 bases and J by 5 bases, with 21 bases between them. From germline, CDR1 is SQVTM and CDR2 ANQGSEA. The CDR3 is made up of 14 amino acids. The CDR3, as DNA: TGCAGCGCCGCGAGCGGTTCGGGAGCACACGAGCAGTACTTC. Translated: CSAASGSGAHEQYF.

The gene calls are TRBV28 and TRBJ2-2, with D perhaps matching TRBD2 (5 bases). V was shortened by 3 bases and J by 0 bases, with 23 bases between the two germline ends. The CDR3 totals 20 residues. Germline CDR1 is MDHEN and CDR2 is SYDVKM. Written as DNA, the CDR3 is TGTGCCAGCAGTTTTTTGGGTCGTCTGGCCGGAGGACCGAACACCGGGGAGCTGTTTTTT. Translated, it gives CASSFLGRLAGGPNTGELFF.

The chain employs TRBV2 and TRBJ2-7; D is ambiguous. Between the trimmed V and J ends, which lost 3 bases and 3 bases, there was a span of 9 bases. This CDR3 region has 13 residues. CDR1 SNHLY and CDR2 FYNNEI come from the germline V gene. This CDR3 is CASSDGQVYEQYF. DNA of the CDR3: TGTGCCAGCAGTGACGGGCAGGTCTACGAGCAGTACTTC.

The chain employs TRBV11-2 and TRBJ1-2, with a tentative D call TRBD1 (6 bases). V was trimmed by 5 bases and J by 7 bases, leaving 17 bases between them. Germline V gene lookup returns CDR1 SGHAT and CDR2 FQNNGV. The length of the CDR3 is 14 residues. The CDR3 loop is CASSLRGQTRGYTF. CDR3 in DNA: TGTGCCAGCAGCCTGCGAGGACAGACTCGTGGCTACACCTTC.

The J gene is TRBJ2-7, the V gene TRBV2; 8 bases fit TRBD2. The CDR3 runs 14 residues. Trimming at V came to 4 bases and at J to 2 bases, leaving 4 bases not matched to a gene. Per the germline V gene, CDR1 is SNHLY and CDR2 is FYNNEI. The CDR3: CASSAGREAYEQYF. In DNA form, the CDR3 reads TGTGCCAGCAGTGCCGGGCGGGAGGCCTACGAGCAGTACTTC.

The J gene is TRBJ2-3, the V gene TRBV4-3, with 9 bases identical to TRBD2. CDR3 length: 17 residues. Germline CDR1 is LGHNA and CDR2 is YSLEER. After removal of 0 bases from V and 4 bases from J, the junction contained 8 bases not matched to a gene. The CDR3 DNA reads TGCGCCAGCAGCCAAGAAGCATTGCGGGAGGGCCCAGATACGCAGTATTTT. Its protein product is CASSQEALREGPDTQYF.

This clonotype was counted between two and nine times. This chain connects TRBV12-3 or TRBV12-4 to TRBJ2-5, with a tentative D call TRBD2 (6 bases). This CDR3 spans 13 amino acids. V lost 8 bases, J lost 1 base, and 11 bases lay in between. As DNA, the CDR3 is TGTGCCAGCTCGGGACTGATCCAAGAGACCCAGTACTTC. Translation: CASSGLIQETQYF.

The chain combines TRBV20-1 with TRBJ2-1; 7 nucleotides agree with TRBD2. The CDR3 is 14 residues long. The V and J ends lost 3 bases and 6 bases, in that order; junction bases with no gene match: 8. The germline V gene encodes CDR1 DFQATT and CDR2 SNEGSKA (reference sequence). The CDR3 protein is CSARSGGSVNEQFF. For the CDR3, the DNA is TGCAGTGCTAGGTCCGGGGGGTCGGTCAATGAGCAGTTCTTC.

This clonotype occurred a few times. The V gene is TRBV7-9, the J gene TRBJ2-1; tentatively, D is TRBD1 (6 bases). CDR1 and CDR2 from the germline V gene are SEHNR and FQNEAQ (reference sequence). The CDR3 covers 17 residues. V lost 2 bases to trimming and J lost 0 bases, with 14 bases between them. CDR3 bases: TGTGCCAGCAGCTTACTTCCAGGGGTTAGCTCCTACAATGAGCAGTTCTTC. Encoded protein: CASSLLPGVSSYNEQFF.

This clonotype was seen many times. The chain recombines TRBV4-1 with TRBJ2-1, with 10 bases aligning to TRBD2. The CDR3 runs to 17 residues. The junction had 10 bases not matched to a gene; V was cut back by 0 bases and J by 8 bases. Germline V gene lookup returns CDR1 MGHRA and CDR2 YSYEKL. In DNA form, the CDR3 reads TGCGCCAGCAGCCAAGAAATCAGCGGGAGGGCCCTAGATGAGCAGTTCTTC. Its protein product is CASSQEISGRALDEQFF.

In DNA, the CDR3 is TGTGCCAGTAGTATCGTGGCACTAGCGGGAGGGCCTGGCAATGAGCAGTTCTTC. Encoded protein: CASSIVALAGGPGNEQFF. The chain employs TRBV19 and TRBJ2-1; TRBD2 matches 13 bases. The CDR3 is 18 residues long. V gave up 3 bases and J gave up 6 bases; unmatched junction bases: 11. From germline, CDR1 is LNHDA and CDR2 SQIVND (reference sequence).

CDR3 nucleotides: TGTGCCAGCAGCTTAAGTGGCCACCATTCCAATGAGCAGTTCTTC. Its translation: CASSLSGHHSNEQFF. The J gene is TRBJ2-1, the V gene TRBV7-7; D gene uncertain. The germline CDR1 and CDR2 sequences are SSHAT and FNYEAQ (reference sequence). V lost 2 bases and J lost 6, with 14 bases in between. The CDR3 extends over 15 amino acids. Based on the CDR3 plus reference TRBV7-7 and TRBJ2-1, the full variable domain is GAGVSQSPRYKVTKRGQDVTLRCDPISSHATLYWYQQALGQGPEFLTYFNYEAQPDKSGLPSDRFSAERPEGSISTLTIQRTEQRDSAMYRCASSLSGHHSNEQFFGPGTRLTVL.

The chain employs TRBV9 and TRBJ2-2; 7 nucleotides align to TRBD2. Germline V gene data show CDR1 as SGDLS and CDR2 as YYNGEE. This CDR3 spans 15 amino acids. Losses at the gene ends were 7 bases for V and 3 bases for J; bases not matched to a gene: 9. This CDR3 reads CASGLAGDHTGELFF. The CDR3 DNA follows: TGTGCCAGCGGTTTGGCGGGAGACCACACCGGGGAGCTGTTTTTT.

This clonotype was observed many times. The chain joins TRBV20-1 to TRBJ2-4; no clear D. The CDR3 contains 13 residues. Trimming cost V 1 base and J 2 bases, with 6 bases left between them. Germline V gives CDR1 DFQATT, CDR2 SNEGSKA (reference sequence). This CDR3 is CSARVLSKNIQYF. Written as DNA, the CDR3 is TGCAGTGCTAGAGTATTGTCCAAAAACATTCAGTACTTC.

This clonotype appeared many times. The chain uses TRBV12-3 or TRBV12-4 and TRBJ2-3; 9 nucleotides match TRBD1. Trimming at V came to 6 bases and at J to 1 base, leaving 8 bases not matched to a gene. The CDR3 covers 16 residues. In DNA form, the CDR3 reads TGTGCCAGCAGCAGAACAGGGGGCTCGGGCACAGATACGCAGTATTTT. This sequence encodes CASSRTGGSGTDTQYF.

The rearrangement joins TRBV20-1 to TRBJ2-7; a possible D gene is TRBD1 (6 bases). Germline CDR1 is DFQATT and CDR2 is SNEGSKA (reference sequence). V was cut by 0 bases and J by 3 bases, with 15 bases left in between. The CDR3 sequence is 15 residues long. Here the CDR3 DNA reads TGCAGTGCTAGAGATCCAGGGGCGATGTACTACGAGCAGTACTTC. It specifies CSARDPGAMYYEQYF.

V usage is TRBV14 and J usage is TRBJ2-1; 7 bases match TRBD2. With V trimmed by 2 bases and J by 4 bases, 8 bases remained unmatched. The length of the CDR3 is 16 residues. CDR1 and CDR2 (germline): SGHDN, FVKESK. CDR3 sequence (DNA): TGTGCCAGCAGCCAACACGGTAGCGGGTGGTACAATGAGCAGTTCTTC. Protein: CASSQHGSGWYNEQFF.

This clonotype has at least ten counts. V and J are TRBV12-3 or TRBV12-4 and TRBJ2-5; 11 bases align to TRBD1. V dropped 5 bases and J dropped 4; count of bases not matched to a gene: 12. This CDR3 contains 17 residues. The CDR3 sequence is CASSPYLSGQGVETQYF. CDR3 coding DNA: TGTGCCAGCAGTCCCTACCTCTCGGGACAGGGGGTAGAGACCCAGTACTTC.

The chain recombines TRBV2 with TRBJ1-2; the match to TRBD1 covers 7 bases. The CDR3 has 14 residues. Per the germline V gene, CDR1 is SNHLY and CDR2 is FYNNEI. With 4 bases clipped from V and 4 bases from J, the junction kept 6 bases outside the gene matches. CDR3 protein: CASSGQGQGYGYTF. DNA of the CDR3: TGTGCCAGCAGTGGACAGGGACAAGGCTATGGCTACACCTTC.

This chain connects TRBV20-1 to TRBJ2-5, with 7 bases matching TRBD1. Germline trimming cut 6 bases from V and 5 bases from J; bases unmatched to any gene: 6. CDR1 is DFQATT and CDR2 is SNEGSKA in the germline V gene (reference sequence). The CDR3 extends over 12 amino acids. The CDR3 here is CSAEGAAETQYF. The CDR3 DNA reads as TGCAGTGCCGAGGGGGCCGCTGAGACCCAGTACTTC.

Only a few counts were recorded for this clonotype. The J gene is TRBJ1-1, the V gene TRBV6-2 or TRBV6-3; D is undetermined. Trimming cost V 5 bases and J 0 bases, with 13 bases left between them. Per germline, CDR1 MNHEY and CDR2 SVGEGT. CDR3 length: 15 amino acids. The CDR3 DNA reads as TGTGCCAGCAGTACTCTTGGAGCGATGAACACTGAAGCTTTCTTT. Translating gives CASSTLGAMNTEAFF.

This clonotype was seen only a few times. J is TRBJ1-2 and V is TRBV28; D is unclear. Per the germline V gene, CDR1 is MDHEN and CDR2 is SYDVKM. The CDR3 length is 10 residues. V shed 4 bases and J shed 7 bases, with 4 bases lying between them. The CDR3 region is CASSSLGYTF. In DNA, the CDR3 is TGTGCCAGCAGTTCACTTGGCTACACCTTC.

The V and J genes are TRBV5-6 and TRBJ2-1; D may be TRBD1 (5 bases). This CDR3 is 14 amino acids long. V dropped 0 bases and J dropped 8 bases, with 12 bases sitting between them. The germline CDR1 and CDR2 sequences are SGHDT and YYEEEE. The CDR3 DNA is TGTGCCAGCAGCTTGGGGTCAAGGGGCGATGAGCAGTTCTTC. Its protein product is CASSLGSRGDEQFF.

The chain uses TRBV12-3 or TRBV12-4 and TRBJ2-5; 7 nucleotides agree with TRBD1. After removal of 6 bases from V and 2 bases from J, the junction contained 9 bases not matched to a gene. The CDR3 sequence is 15 residues long. This chain's CDR3 is CASRTGTVLQETQYF. The CDR3 nucleotides are TGTGCCAGCAGGACGGGGACAGTGCTGCAAGAGACCCAGTACTTC.